This T cell receptor (beta chain) was sequenced for a study of long-term antiretroviral therapy in people with HIV. Whole-study results and caveats: Across all time points, the repertoire was dominated by clones that expanded before ART. Nothing was known about ART adherence, viral resistance or changes in therapy.

Germline V gene lookup returns CDR1 GTSNPN and CDR2 SVGIG (reference sequence). The CDR3 loop spans 16 amino acids. V lost 4 bases and J lost 0; bases outside the gene matches: 4. Regarding this clone: Antigen specificity is unknown.

Without exception, participants with HIV were treated in the United States. Survey level was the resolution at which the v3.0 immunoSEQ assay ran. Libraries were prepared by immunoSEQ multiplex PCR; TCRdb keeps only in-frame clonotypes and omits some of them. Here the sample spans about 12,000 clones, 88% being singletons. The specimen comprised unsorted PBMCs, sampled 2.1 years after starting antiretroviral therapy. The rearrangement uses TRBV30 and TRBJ2-5, with 14 positions matching TRBD2. This TCR derives from a woman aged 40 to 55 with HIV. CDR3 residues: CAWTQGLAGDQETQYF. CDR3 sequence (DNA): TGTGCCTGGACCCAGGGACTAGCGGGGGACCAAGAGACCCAGTACTTC. Variable domain in full (rest from reference TRBV30 and TRBJ2-5): SQTIHQWPATLVQPVGSPLSLECTVEGTSNPNLYWYRQAAGRGLQLLFYSVGIGQISSEVPQNLSASRPQDRQFILSSKKLLLSDSGFYLCAWTQGLAGDQETQYFGPGTRLLVL.